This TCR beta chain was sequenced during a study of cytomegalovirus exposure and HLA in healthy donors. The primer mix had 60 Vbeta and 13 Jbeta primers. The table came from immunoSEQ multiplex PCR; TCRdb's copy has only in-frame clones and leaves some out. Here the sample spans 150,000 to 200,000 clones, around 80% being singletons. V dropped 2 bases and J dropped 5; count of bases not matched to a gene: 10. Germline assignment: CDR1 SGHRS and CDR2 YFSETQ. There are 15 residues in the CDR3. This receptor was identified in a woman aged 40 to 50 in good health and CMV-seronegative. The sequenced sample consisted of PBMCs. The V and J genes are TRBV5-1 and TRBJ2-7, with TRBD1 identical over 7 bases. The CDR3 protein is CASSFLPGTENEQYF. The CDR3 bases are TGCGCCAGCAGCTTTCTACCGGGGACAGAAAACGAGCAGTACTTC.